This entry lists 3 T cell receptor beta chains sequenced from one sample in a study of response to subunit inactivated influenza vaccine. MiXCR was run by TCRdb on the RT-PCR reads, yielding one entry per CDR3 protein. The data contain just under 550,000 distinct CDR3 sequences, under 30% of them singletons. The same sample was also studied in work on T cells expressing NK-cell markers. That report notes: Beta-chain TCR cDNA was generated via 5'RACE template switching with UMIs.

This specimen was CD4+ T cells sorted from PBMCs, taken 11 to 12 days after vaccination. The receptors were sampled from a man in his fifties or sixties who received an inactivated influenza vaccine.

The J gene is TRBJ2-2, the V gene TRBV5-1; 7 nucleotides agree with TRBD1. This CDR3 spans 14 amino acids. Trimming cost V 6 bases and J 4 bases; bases outside gene matches: 6. In germline, CDR1 is SGHRS, CDR2 YFSETQ. This CDR3 is CASTETGLTGELFF. The CDR3 DNA sequence: TGCGCCAGCACAGAGACAGGGCTCACCGGGGAGCTGTTTTTT.

The chain is built from TRBV3-1 and TRBJ1-1; 8 bases line up with TRBD1. The CDR3 runs to 15 residues. Looked up from germline, CDR1 is LGHDT and CDR2 is YNNKEL (reference sequence). V dropped 3 bases and J dropped 2; count of bases not matched to a gene: 5. Here the CDR3 DNA reads TGTGCCAGCAGCCATCCCGGACAGGGTAACACTGAAGCTTTCTTT. It encodes CASSHPGQGNTEAFF.

The chain links TRBV20-1 to TRBJ2-1; D call uncertain. Germline-derived CDR1 and CDR2 are DFQATT and SNEGSKA (reference sequence). CDR3 length equals 14 residues. Between the trimmed V and J ends, which lost 2 bases and 2 bases, there was a span of 10 bases. The CDR3 coding sequence is TGCAGTGCTAGATTCCCTTATACCTACAATGAGCAGTTCTTC. This gives the protein CSARFPYTYNEQFF.